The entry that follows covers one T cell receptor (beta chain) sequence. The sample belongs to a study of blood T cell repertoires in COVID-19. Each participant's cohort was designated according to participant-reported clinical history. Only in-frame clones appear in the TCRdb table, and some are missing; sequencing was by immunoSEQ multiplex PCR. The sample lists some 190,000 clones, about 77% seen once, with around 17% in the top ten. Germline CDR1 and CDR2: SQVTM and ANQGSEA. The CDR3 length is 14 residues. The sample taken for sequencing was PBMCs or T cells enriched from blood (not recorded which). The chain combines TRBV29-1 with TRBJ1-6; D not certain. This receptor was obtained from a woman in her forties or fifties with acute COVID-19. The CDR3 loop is CLPGRQPPNSPLHF. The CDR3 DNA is TGCCTTCCCGGTCGCCAACCTCCTAATTCACCCCTCCACTTT.